This T cell receptor (beta chain) was sequenced for a study of Ad26.COV2.S vaccination and SARS-CoV-2 variants. Treatment reported: around 19 received Ad26.COV2.S at low or high dose, single or two shots; about five received placebo; per-sample allocation not given. Collection of samples fell on day 63 after the first vaccine or placebo injection. TCRdb's table, derived via immunoSEQ multiplex PCR, lists solely in-frame clones and lacks some. The repertoire holds roughly 350,000 clones, with 75% to 90% as singletons. Material: peripheral blood, obtained in a trial of Ad26.COV2.S vaccine versus placebo. This clonotype originated in a person aged 18-60 years who received the Ad26.COV2.S COVID-19 vaccine or a placebo.

Written as DNA, the CDR3 is TGTGCCAGCAGCTACCAACAGGGGCCCCAGCATTTT. Its protein is CASSYQQGPQHF. The V gene is TRBV7-2, the J gene TRBJ1-5, with a tentative D call TRBD1 (6 bases). Germline lookup yields CDR1 SGHTA and CDR2 FQGNSA. The V end was cut by 4 bases, the J end by 9 bases, with 10 bases between. The CDR3 is 12 residues long.